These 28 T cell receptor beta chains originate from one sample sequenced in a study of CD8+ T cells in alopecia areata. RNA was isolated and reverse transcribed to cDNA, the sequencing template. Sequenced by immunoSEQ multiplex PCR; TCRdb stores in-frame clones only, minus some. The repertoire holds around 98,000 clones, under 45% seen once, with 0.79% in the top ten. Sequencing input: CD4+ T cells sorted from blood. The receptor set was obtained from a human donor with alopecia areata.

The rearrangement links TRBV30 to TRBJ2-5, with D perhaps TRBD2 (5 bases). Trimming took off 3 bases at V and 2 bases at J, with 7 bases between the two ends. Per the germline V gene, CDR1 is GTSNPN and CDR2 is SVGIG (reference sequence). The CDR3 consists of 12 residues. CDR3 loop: CAWSPGQETQYF. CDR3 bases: TGTGCCTGGAGCCCGGGGCAAGAGACCCAGTACTTC.

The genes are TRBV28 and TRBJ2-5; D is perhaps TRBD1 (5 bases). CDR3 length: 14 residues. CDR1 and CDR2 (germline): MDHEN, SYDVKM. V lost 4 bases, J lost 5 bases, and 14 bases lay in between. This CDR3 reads CASSSLRGPETQYF. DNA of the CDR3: TGTGCCAGCAGTTCCCTTAGGGGCCCCGAGACCCAGTACTTC.

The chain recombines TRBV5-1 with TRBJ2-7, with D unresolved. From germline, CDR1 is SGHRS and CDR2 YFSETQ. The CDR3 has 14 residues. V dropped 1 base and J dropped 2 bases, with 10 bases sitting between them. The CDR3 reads CASSLSGSTYEQYF. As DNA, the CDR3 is TGCGCCAGCAGCTTGTCTGGCAGCACCTACGAGCAGTACTTC.

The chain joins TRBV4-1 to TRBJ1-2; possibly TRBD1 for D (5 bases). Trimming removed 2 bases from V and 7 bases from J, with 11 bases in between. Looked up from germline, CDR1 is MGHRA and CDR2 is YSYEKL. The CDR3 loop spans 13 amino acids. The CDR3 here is CASSQYGGSGYTF. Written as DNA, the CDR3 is TGCGCCAGCAGCCAATACGGGGGAAGTGGCTACACCTTC.

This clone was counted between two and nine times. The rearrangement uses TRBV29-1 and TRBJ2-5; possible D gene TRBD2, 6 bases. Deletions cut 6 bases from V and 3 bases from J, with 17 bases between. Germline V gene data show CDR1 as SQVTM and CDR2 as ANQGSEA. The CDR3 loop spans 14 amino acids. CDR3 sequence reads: CSVGRRGREETQYF. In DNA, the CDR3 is TGCAGCGTCGGCCGGAGGGGCCGGGAAGAGACCCAGTACTTC.

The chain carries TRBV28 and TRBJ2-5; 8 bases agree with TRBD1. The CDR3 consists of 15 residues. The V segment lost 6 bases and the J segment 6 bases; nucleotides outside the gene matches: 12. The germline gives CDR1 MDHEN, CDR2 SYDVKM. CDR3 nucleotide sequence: TGTGCCAGCAGCGGGGGCCCCAGGGGGCGGAAGACCCAGTACTTC. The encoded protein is CASSGGPRGRKTQYF. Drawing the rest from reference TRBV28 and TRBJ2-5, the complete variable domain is DVKVTQSSRYLVKRTGEKVFLECVQDMDHENMFWYRQDPGLGLRLIYFSYDVKMKEKGDIPEGYSVSREKKERFSLILESASTNQTSMYLCASSGGPRGRKTQYFGPGTRLLVL.

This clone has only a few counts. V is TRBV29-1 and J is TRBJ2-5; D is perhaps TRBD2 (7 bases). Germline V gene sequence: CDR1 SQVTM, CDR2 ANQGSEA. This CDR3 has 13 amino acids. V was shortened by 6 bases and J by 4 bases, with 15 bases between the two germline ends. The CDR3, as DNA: TGCAGCGTGACACAGGGAGGGGTAGAGACCCAGTACTTC. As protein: CSVTQGGVETQYF.

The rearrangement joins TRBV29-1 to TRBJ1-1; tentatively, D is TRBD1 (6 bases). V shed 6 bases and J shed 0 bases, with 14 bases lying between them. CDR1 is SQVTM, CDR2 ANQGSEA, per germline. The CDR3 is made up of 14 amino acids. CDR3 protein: CSVAPRGMNTEAFF. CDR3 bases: TGCAGCGTAGCCCCCAGGGGCATGAACACTGAAGCTTTCTTT.

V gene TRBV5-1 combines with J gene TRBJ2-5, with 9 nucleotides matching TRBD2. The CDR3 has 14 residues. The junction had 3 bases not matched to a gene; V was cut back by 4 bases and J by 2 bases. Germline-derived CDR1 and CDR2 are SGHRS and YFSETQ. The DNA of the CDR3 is TGCGCCAGCAGCGCCGGACTAGCGCAAGAGACCCAGTACTTC. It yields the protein CASSAGLAQETQYF.

CDR3 sequence reads: CSVRQNQIGETQYF. The CDR3 DNA is TGCAGCGTTCGACAAAATCAGATCGGGGAGACCCAGTACTTC. The chain joins TRBV29-1 to TRBJ2-5; D not resolved. Germline V gives CDR1 SQVTM, CDR2 ANQGSEA. CDR3 length: 14 amino acids. V lost 5 bases, J lost 5 bases, and 18 bases lay in between.

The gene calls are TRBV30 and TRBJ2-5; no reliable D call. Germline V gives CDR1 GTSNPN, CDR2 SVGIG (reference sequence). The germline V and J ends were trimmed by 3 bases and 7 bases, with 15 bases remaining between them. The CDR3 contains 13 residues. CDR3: CAWSPGSSVTQYF. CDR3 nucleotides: TGTGCCTGGAGCCCGGGCTCCAGCGTGACCCAGTACTTC.

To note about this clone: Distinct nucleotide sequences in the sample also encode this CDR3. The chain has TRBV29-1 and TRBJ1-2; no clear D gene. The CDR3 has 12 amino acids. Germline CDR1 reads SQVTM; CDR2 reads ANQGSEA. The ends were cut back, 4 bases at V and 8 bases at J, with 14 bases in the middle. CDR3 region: CSVVRGGGGYTF. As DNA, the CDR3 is TGCAGCGTTGTCCGGGGAGGCGGCGGCTACACCTTC.

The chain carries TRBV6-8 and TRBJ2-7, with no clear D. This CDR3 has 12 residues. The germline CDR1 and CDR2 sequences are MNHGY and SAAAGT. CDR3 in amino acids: CGVFLRRYEQYF. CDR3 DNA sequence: TGTGGAGTTTTTCTCAGACGCTACGAGCAGTACTTC.

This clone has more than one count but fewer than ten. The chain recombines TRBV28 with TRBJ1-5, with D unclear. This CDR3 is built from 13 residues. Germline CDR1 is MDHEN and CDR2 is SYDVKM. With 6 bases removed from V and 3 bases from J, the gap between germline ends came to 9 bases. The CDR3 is CASRISNNQPQHF. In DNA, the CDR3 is TGTGCCAGCAGGATTTCTAACAATCAGCCCCAGCATTTT.

This chain's CDR3 is CASSPTTGINQPQHF. CDR3 nucleotides: TGTGCCAGCAGCCCCACCACAGGGATTAATCAGCCCCAGCATTTT. The chain couples TRBV25-1 to TRBJ1-5; D may be TRBD1 (6 bases). The CDR3 loop spans 15 amino acids. Germline V gene sequence: CDR1 MGHDK, CDR2 SYGVNS. V dropped 6 bases and J dropped 4 bases, with 16 bases sitting between them.

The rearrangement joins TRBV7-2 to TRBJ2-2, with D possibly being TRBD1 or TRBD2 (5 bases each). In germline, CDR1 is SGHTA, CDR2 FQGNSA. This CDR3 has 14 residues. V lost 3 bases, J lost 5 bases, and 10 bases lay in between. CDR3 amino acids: CASSLREGTGELFF. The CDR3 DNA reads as TGTGCCAGCAGCTTGCGCGAGGGGACCGGGGAGCTGTTTTTT.

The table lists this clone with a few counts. DNA of the CDR3: TGTGCCAGCGGGCCCCGAGGAGAGACCCAGTACTTC. Its protein product is CASGPRGETQYF. The chain has TRBV28 and TRBJ2-5; no clear D gene. V was pared by 8 bases and J by 4 bases, with 11 bases between. This CDR3 spans 12 amino acids. Germline CDR1 MDHEN, CDR2 SYDVKM.

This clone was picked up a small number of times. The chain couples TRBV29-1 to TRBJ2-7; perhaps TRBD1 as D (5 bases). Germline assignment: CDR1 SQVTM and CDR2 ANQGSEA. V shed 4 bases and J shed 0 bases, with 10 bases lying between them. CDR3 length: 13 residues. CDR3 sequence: CSVVGQGSYEQYF. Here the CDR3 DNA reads TGCAGCGTTGTCGGTCAGGGCTCCTACGAGCAGTACTTC.

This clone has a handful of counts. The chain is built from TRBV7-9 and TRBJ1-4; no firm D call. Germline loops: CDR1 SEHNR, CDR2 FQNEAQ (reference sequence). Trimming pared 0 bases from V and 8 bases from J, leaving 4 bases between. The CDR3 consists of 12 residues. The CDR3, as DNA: TGTGCCAGCAGCTTAGCGCCGGAAAAACTGTTTTTT. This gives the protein CASSLAPEKLFF.

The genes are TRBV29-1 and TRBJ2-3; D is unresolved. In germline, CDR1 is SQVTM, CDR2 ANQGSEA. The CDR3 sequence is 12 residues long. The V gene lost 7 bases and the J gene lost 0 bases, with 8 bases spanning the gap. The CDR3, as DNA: TGCAGCGCGGCCGAGAGCACAGATACGCAGTATTTT. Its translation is CSAAESTDTQYF.

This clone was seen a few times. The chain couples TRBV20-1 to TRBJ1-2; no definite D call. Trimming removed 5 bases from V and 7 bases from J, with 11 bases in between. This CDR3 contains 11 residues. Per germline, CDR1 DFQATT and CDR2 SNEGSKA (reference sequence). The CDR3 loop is CSAVLRSGYTF. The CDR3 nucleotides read TGCAGTGCTGTCTTACGGAGTGGCTACACCTTC.

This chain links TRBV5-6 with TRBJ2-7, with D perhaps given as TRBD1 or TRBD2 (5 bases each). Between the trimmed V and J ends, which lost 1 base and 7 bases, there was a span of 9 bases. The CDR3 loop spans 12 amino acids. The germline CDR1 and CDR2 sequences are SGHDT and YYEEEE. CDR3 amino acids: CASSLIGAEQYF. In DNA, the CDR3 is TGTGCCAGCAGCTTGATCGGGGCGGAGCAGTACTTC.

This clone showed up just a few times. CDR3 sequence reads: CSVIAWSGGTLEQFF. The CDR3 DNA reads as TGCAGCGTTATTGCTTGGTCCGGGGGGACCCTTGAGCAGTTCTTC. The gene calls are TRBV29-1 and TRBJ2-1; TRBD2 matches 7 bases. This CDR3 has 15 residues. V was pared by 5 bases and J by 9 bases, with 16 bases of the junction left unmatched. CDR1 is SQVTM and CDR2 is ANQGSEA in the germline V gene.

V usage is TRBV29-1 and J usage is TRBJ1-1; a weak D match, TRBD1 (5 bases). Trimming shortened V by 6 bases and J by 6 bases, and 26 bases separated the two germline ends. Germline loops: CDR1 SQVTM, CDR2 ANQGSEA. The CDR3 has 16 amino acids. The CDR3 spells CSVVTGIQQRTSEAFF. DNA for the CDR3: TGCAGCGTCGTAACAGGTATACAACAAAGAACATCTGAAGCTTTCTTT.

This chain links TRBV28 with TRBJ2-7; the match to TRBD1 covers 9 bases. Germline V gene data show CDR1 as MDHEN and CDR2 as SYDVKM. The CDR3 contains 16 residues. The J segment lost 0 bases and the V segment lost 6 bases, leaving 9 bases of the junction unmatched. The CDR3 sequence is CASRETGGGSSYEQYF. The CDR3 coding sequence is TGTGCCAGCAGGGAAACAGGGGGCGGTAGCTCCTACGAGCAGTACTTC.

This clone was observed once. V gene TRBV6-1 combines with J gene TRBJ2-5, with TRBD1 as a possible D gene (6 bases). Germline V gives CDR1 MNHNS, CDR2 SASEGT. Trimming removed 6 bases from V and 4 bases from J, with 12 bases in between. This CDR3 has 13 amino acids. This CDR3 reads CASRATGPETQYF. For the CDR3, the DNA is TGTGCCAGCAGAGCCACAGGGCCAGAGACCCAGTACTTC.

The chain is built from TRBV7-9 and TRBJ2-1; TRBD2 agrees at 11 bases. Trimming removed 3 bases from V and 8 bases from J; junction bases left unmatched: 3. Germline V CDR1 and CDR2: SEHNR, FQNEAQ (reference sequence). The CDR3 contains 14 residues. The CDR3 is CASSFTSGGYEQFF. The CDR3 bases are TGTGCCAGCAGCTTCACTAGCGGGGGTTATGAGCAGTTCTTC.

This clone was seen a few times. CDR3 in DNA: TGCGGCTGGACAGGGATCACAGATACGCAGTATTTT. Amino acid sequence: CGWTGITDTQYF. V gene TRBV29-1 combines with J gene TRBJ2-3; 8 bases agree with TRBD1. Germline CDR1 is SQVTM and CDR2 is ANQGSEA. This CDR3 contains 12 residues.